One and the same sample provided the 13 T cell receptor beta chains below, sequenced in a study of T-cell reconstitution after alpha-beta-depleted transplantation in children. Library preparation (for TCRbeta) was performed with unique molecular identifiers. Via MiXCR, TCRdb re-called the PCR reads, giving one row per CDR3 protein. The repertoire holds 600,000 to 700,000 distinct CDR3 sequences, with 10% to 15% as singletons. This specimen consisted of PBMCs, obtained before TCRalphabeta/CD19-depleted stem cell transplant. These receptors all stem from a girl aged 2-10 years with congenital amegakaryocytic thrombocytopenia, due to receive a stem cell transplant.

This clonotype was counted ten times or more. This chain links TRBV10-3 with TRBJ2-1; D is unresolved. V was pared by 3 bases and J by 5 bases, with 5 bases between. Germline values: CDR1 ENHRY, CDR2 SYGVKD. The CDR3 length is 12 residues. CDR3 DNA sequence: TGTGCCATCAGTGATGAAGACAATGAGCAGTTCTTC. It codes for CAISDEDNEQFF.

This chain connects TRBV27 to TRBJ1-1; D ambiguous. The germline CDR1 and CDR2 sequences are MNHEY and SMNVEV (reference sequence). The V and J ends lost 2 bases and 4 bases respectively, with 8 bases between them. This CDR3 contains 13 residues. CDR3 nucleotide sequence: TGTGCCAGCAGTTTAAGGTGGGGCACTGAAGCTTTCTTT. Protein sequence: CASSLRWGTEAFF.

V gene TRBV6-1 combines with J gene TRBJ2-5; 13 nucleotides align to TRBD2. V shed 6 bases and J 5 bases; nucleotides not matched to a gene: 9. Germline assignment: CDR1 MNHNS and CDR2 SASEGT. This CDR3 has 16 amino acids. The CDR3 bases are TGTGCCAGCAGGGGACTAGCGGGATCCTCGCAGGAGACCCAGTACTTC. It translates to CASRGLAGSSQETQYF.

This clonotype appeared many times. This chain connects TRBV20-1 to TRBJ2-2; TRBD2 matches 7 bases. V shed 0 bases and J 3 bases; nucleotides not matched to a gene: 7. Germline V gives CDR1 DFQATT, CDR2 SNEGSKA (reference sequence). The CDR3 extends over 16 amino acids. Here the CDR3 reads CSARDVAGPYTGELFF. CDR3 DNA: TGCAGTGCTAGAGATGTAGCGGGTCCATACACCGGGGAGCTGTTTTTT.

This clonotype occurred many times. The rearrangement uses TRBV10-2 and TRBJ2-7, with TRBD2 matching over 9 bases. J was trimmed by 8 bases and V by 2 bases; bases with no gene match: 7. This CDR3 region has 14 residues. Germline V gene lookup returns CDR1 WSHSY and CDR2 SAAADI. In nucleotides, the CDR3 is TGCGCCAGCAGTGAGGATAGCGGGAGTTATAAGCAGTACTTC. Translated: CASSEDSGSYKQYF.

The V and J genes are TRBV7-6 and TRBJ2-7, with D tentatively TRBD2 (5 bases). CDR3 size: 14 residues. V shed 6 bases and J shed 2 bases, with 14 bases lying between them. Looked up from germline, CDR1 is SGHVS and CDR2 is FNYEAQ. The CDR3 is CASSGSGNTYEQYF. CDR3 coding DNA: TGTGCCAGCAGTGGTTCCGGGAACACCTACGAGCAGTACTTC.

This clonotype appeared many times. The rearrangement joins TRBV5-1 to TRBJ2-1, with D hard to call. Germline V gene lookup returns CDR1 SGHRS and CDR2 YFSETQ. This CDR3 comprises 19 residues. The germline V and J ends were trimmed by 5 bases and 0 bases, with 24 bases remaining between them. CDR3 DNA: TGCGCCAGCAGAGCTTGGCTGGGTGTCGAAATGGGCTCCTACAATGAGCAGTTCTTC. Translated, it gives CASRAWLGVEMGSYNEQFF.

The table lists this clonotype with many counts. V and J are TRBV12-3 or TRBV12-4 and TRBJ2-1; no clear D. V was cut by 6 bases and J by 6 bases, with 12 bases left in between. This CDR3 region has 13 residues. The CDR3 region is CASRFSLTNEQFF. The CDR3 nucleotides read TGTGCCAGCAGGTTTAGCCTAACCAATGAGCAGTTCTTC.

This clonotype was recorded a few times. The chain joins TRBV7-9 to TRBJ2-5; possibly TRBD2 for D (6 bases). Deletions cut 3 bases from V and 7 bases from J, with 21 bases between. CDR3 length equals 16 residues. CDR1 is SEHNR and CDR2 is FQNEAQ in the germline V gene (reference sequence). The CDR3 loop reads CASSFGGPGDGVTQYF. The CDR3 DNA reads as TGTGCCAGCAGCTTTGGAGGGCCGGGCGACGGGGTGACCCAGTACTTC.

The CDR3 coding sequence is TGCAGCGCCGACGGACTAGCGGGAGTCGAAGAGACCCAGTACTTC. Amino acids: CSADGLAGVEETQYF. The V gene is TRBV29-1, the J gene TRBJ2-5; 13 positions match TRBD2. CDR1 and CDR2 from the germline V gene are SQVTM and ANQGSEA. The CDR3 has 15 residues. J lost 3 bases, V lost 7 bases, and 8 bases had no gene match.

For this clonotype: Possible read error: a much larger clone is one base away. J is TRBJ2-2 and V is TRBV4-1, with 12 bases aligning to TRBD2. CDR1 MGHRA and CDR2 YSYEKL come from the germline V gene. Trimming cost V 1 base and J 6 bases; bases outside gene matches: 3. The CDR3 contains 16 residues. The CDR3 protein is CASSQGLAGAPGELFF. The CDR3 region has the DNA TGCGCCAGCAGCCAAGGACTAGCGGGAGCCCCCGGGGAGCTGTTTTTT.

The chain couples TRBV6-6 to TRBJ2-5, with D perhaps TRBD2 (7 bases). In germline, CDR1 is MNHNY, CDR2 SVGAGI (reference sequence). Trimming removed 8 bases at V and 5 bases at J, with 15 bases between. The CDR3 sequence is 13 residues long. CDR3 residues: CASAQGREETQYF. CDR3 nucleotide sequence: TGTGCCAGCGCCCAGGGGAGGGAGGAGACCCAGTACTTC.

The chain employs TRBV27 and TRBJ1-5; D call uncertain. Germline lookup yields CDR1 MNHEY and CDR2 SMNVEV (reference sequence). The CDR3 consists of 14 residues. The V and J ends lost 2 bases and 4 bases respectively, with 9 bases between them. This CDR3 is CASSLRSENQPQHF. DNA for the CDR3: TGTGCCAGCAGTTTACGGTCCGAAAATCAGCCCCAGCATTTT.